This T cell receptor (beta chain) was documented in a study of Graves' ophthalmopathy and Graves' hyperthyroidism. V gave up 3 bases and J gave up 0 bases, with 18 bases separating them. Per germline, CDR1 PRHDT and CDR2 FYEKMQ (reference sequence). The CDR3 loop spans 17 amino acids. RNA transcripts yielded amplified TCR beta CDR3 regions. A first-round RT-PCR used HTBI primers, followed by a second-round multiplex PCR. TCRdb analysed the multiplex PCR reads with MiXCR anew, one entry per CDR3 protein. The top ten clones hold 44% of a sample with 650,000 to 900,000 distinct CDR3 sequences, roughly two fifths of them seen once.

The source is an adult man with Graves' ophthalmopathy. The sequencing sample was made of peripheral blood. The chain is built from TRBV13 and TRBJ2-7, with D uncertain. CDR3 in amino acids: CASSLTVRSSSSYEQYF. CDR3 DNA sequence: TGTGCCAGCAGCTTGACCGTCCGATCCTCGAGCTCCTACGAGCAGTACTTC.